This T cell receptor (beta chain) was profiled in a study of PD-L1 blockade in urothelial cancer. CDR1 and CDR2 from the germline V gene are SGHKS and YYEKEE (reference sequence). The V end lost 5 bases, the J end lost 0 bases, and 15 bases lay between the germline ends. The CDR3 has 15 residues. This sample's time point: peripheral blood 6 weeks after treatment start. Sequenced by immunoSEQ multiplex PCR; TCRdb stores in-frame clones only, minus some. The table shows roughly 120,000 clones, with around nine tenths occurring only once. This clonotype was obtained from a man between 60 and 75 years old with urothelial cancer. The sequencing used PBMCs, collected around atezolizumab (anti-PD-L1) treatment. V gene TRBV5-5 combines with J gene TRBJ2-7; D unresolved. This CDR3 is CASSSLGVTSYEQYF. CDR3 DNA: TGTGCCAGCAGTTCCCTGGGCGTGACCTCCTACGAGCAGTACTTC.